This TCR beta chain was documented in a study of early T cells in non-severe SARS-CoV-2 infection. TCRdb itself ran the 5' RACE reads through MiXCR, one entry per CDR3 protein. The sample consists of just over 95,000 distinct CDR3 sequences, about 10% of them appearing once. Germline lookup yields CDR1 KGHDR and CDR2 SFDVKD. CDR3 length equals 12 residues. Deletions cut 7 bases from V and 7 bases from J, with 9 bases between. This clonotype came up a few times. Source material: whole blood. The receptor comes from an adult who was a healthcare worker with PCR-confirmed SARS-CoV-2 infection or an uninfected control (not recorded which). The chain couples TRBV24-1 to TRBJ2-2; D is possibly TRBD1 or TRBD2 (5 bases each). CDR3 bases: TGTGCCACCAGGGGGGACGGCGGGGAGCTGTTTTTT. Translated: CATRGDGGELFF.